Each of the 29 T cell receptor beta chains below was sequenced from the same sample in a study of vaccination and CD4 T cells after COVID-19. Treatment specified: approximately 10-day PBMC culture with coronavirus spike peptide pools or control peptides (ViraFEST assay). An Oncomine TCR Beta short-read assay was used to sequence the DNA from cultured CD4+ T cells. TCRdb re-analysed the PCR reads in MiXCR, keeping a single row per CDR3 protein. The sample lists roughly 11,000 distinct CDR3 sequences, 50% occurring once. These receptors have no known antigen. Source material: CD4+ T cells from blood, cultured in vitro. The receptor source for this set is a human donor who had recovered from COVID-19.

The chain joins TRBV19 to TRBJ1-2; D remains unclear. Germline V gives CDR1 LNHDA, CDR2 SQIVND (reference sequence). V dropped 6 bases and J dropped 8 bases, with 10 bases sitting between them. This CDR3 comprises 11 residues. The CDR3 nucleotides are TGTGCCAGTAGATTCGGGCAAGGCTACACCTTC. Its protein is CASRFGQGYTF.

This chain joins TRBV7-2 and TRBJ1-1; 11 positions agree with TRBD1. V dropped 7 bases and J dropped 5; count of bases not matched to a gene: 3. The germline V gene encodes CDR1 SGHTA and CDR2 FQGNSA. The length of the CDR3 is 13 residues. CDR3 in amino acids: CASTGTGGTEAFF. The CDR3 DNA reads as TGTGCCAGCACCGGGACAGGGGGGACTGAAGCTTTCTTT.

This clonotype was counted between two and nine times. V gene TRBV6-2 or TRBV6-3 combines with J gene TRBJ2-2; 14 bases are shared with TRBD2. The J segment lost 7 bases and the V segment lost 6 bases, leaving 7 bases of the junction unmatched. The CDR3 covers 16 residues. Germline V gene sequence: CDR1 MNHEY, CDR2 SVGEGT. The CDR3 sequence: CASSLFGLAGGGELFF. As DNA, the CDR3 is TGTGCCAGCAGCCTATTCGGACTAGCGGGGGGCGGGGAGCTGTTTTTT.

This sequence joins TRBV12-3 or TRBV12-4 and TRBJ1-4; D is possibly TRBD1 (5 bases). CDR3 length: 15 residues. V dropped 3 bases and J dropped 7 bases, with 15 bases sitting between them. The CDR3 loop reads CASSFRRGWGEKLFF. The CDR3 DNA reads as TGTGCCAGCAGTTTCAGAAGGGGCTGGGGTGAAAAACTGTTTTTT.

The CDR3 loop reads CASIRSANVLTF. For the CDR3, the DNA is TGTGCCAGCATCAGGTCGGCCAACGTCCTGACTTTC. The chain employs TRBV6-2 or TRBV6-3 and TRBJ2-6; D call uncertain. V was trimmed by 7 bases and J by 6 bases, leaving 7 bases between them. The length of the CDR3 is 12 residues. CDR1 MNHEY and CDR2 SVGEGT come from the germline V gene.

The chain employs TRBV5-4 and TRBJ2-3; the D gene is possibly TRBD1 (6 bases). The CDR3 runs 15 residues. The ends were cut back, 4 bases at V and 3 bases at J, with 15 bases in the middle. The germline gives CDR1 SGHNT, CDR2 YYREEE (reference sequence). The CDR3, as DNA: TGTGCCAGCAGCCTCACGGGGCAGGGGACAGATACGCAGTATTTT. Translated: CASSLTGQGTDTQYF.

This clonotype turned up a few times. As DNA, the CDR3 is TGCGCCAGCAGCCAAAGAGTAGTAGGACTAGCTAAAGATACGCAGTATTTT. Translating gives CASSQRVVGLAKDTQYF. This rearrangement joins TRBV4-1 to TRBJ2-3; 8 nucleotides match TRBD2. The CDR3 spans 17 residues. The ends lost 2 bases at V and 5 bases at J; junction bases unmatched: 12. Germline assignment: CDR1 MGHRA and CDR2 YSYEKL.

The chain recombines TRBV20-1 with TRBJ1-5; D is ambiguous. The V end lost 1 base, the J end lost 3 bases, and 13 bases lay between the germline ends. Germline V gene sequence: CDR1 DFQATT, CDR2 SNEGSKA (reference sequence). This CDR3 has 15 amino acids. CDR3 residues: CSARAPSGINQPQHF. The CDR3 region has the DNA TGCAGTGCTAGAGCCCCGAGCGGGATCAATCAGCCCCAGCATTTT.

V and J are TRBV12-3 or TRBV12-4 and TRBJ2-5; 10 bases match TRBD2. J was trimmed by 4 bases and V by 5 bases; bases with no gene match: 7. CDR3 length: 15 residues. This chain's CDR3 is CASSLKRGGGETQYF. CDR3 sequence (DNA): TGTGCCAGCAGTCTAAAGCGGGGGGGAGGAGAGACCCAGTACTTC.

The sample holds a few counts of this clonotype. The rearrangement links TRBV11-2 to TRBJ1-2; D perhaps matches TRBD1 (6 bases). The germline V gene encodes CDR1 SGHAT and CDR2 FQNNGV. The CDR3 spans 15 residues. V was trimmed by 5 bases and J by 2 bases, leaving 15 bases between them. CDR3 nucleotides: TGTGCCAGCAGCCTGGGACATAAGGGAAACTATGGCTACACCTTC. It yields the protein CASSLGHKGNYGYTF.

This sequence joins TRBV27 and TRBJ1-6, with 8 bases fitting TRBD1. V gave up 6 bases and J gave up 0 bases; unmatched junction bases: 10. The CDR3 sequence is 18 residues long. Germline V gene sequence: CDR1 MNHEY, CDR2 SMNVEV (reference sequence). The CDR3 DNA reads TGTGCCAGCAGGAGCCTTTACAGGGGGAGCTCCTATAATTCACCCCTCCACTTT. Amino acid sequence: CASRSLYRGSSYNSPLHF.

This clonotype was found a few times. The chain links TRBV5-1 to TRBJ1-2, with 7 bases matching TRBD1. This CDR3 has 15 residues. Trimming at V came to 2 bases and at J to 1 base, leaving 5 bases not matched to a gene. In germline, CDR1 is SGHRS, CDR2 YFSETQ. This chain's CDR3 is CASSLTGASNYGYTF. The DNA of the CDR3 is TGCGCCAGCAGCTTAACAGGGGCTAGTAACTATGGCTACACCTTC. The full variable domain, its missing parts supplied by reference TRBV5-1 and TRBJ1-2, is KAGVTQTPRYLIKTRGQQVTLSCSPISGHRSVSWYQQTPGQGLQFLFEYFSETQRNKGNFPGRFSGRQFSNSRSEMNVSTLELGDSALYLCASSLTGASNYGYTFGSGTRLTVV.

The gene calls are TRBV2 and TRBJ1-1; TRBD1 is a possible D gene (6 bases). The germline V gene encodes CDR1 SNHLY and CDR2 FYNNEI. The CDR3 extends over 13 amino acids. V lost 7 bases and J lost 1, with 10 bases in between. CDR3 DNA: TGTGCCAGCATATGGGGGGCGAACACTGAAGCTTTCTTT. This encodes CASIWGANTEAFF. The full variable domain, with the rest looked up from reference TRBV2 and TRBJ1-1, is EPEVTQTPSHQVTQMGQEVILRCVPISNHLYFYWYRQILGQKVEFLVSFYNNEISEKSEIFDDQFSVERPDGSNFTLKIRSTKLEDSAMYFCASIWGANTEAFFGQGTRLTVV.

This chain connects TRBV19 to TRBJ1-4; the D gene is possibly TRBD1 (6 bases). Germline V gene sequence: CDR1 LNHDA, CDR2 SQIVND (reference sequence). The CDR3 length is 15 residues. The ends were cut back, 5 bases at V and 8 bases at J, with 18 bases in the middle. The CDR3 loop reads CASSRGRGLGEKLFF. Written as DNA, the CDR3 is TGTGCCAGTAGTCGCGGTCGGGGGCTCGGGGAAAAACTGTTTTTT.

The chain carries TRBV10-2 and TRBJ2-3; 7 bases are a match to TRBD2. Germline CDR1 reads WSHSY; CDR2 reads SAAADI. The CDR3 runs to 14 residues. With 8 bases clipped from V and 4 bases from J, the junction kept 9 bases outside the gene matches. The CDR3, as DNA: TGCGCCAGCGTGACGGGGGGATTCTCAGATACGCAGTATTTT. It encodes CASVTGGFSDTQYF.

The CDR3 DNA reads as TGCAGTGCCTCACAGGGGCTCTATGGCTACACCTTC. Translation gives CSASQGLYGYTF. The genes are TRBV20-1 and TRBJ1-2, with TRBD1 matching 7 bases. Germline CDR1 is DFQATT and CDR2 is SNEGSKA (reference sequence). The CDR3 runs to 12 residues. J lost 4 bases, V lost 6 bases, and 5 bases had no gene match.

The CDR3: CASSSGSGYQETQYF. CDR3 bases: TGTGCCAGCAGCTCCGGTAGCGGTTACCAAGAGACCCAGTACTTC. The chain has TRBV5-4 and TRBJ2-5; possibly TRBD2 for D (6 bases). This CDR3 is 15 amino acids long. The germline V and J ends were trimmed by 3 bases and 0 bases, with 12 bases remaining between them. CDR1 SGHNT and CDR2 YYREEE come from the germline V gene (reference sequence). Full variable domain (remainder filled in from reference TRBV5-4 and TRBJ2-5): ETGVTQSPTHLIKTRGQQVTLRCSSQSGHNTVSWYQQALGQGPQFIFQYYREEENGRGNFPPRFSGLQFPNYSSELNVNALELDDSALYLCASSSGSGYQETQYFGPGTRLLVL.

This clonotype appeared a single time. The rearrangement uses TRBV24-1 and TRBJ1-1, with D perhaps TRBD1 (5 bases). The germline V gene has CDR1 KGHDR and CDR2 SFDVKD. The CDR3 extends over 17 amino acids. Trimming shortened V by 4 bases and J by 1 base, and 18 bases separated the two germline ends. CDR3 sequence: CATSDRWGQGPNTEAFF. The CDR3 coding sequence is TGTGCCACCAGTGACCGCTGGGGTCAGGGCCCGAACACTGAAGCTTTCTTT.

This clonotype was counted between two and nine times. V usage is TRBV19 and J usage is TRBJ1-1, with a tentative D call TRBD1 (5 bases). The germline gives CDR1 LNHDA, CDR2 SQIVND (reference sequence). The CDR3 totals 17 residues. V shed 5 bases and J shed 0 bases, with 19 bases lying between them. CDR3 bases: TGTGCCAGTAGTGCGGTCTTGGGGGAAAATGTGAACACTGAAGCTTTCTTT. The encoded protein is CASSAVLGENVNTEAFF. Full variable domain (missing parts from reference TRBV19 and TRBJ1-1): DGGITQSPKYLFRKEGQNVTLSCEQNLNHDAMYWYRQDPGQGLRLIYYSQIVNDFQKGDIAEGYSVSREKKESFPLTVTSAQKNPTAFYLCASSAVLGENVNTEAFFGQGTRLTVV.

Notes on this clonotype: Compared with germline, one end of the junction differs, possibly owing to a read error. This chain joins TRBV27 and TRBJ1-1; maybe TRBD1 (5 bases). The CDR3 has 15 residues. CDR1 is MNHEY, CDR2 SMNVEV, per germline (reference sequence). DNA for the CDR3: TGTGCCAGCAGTCTATCCTCGACAGTGAACACTGAAGCTTTCTTT. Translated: CASSLSSTVNTEAFF.

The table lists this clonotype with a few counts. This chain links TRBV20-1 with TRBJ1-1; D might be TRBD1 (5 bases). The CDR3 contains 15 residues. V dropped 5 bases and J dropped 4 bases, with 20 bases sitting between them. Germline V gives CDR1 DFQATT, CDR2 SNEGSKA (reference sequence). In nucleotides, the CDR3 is TGCAGTGCTCAACGGGGGAGAGGGATCGGCACTGAAGCTTTCTTT. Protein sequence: CSAQRGRGIGTEAFF.

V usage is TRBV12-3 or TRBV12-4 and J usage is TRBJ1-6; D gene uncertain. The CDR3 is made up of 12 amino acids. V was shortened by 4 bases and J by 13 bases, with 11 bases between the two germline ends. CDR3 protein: CASSYENAPLHF. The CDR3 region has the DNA TGTGCCAGCAGTTATGAAAATGCGCCCCTCCACTTT.

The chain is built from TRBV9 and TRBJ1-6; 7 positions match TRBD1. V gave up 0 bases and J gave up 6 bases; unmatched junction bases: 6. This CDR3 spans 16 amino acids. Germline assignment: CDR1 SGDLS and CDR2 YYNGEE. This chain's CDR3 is CASSVGNRGANSPLHF. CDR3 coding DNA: TGTGCCAGCAGCGTAGGCAACAGGGGTGCTAATTCACCCCTCCACTTT.

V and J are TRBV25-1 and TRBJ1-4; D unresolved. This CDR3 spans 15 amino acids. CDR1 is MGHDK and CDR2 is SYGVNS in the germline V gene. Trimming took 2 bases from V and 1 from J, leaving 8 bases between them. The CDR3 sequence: CASSELGETNEKLFF. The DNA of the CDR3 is TGTGCCAGCAGTGAACTTGGGGAAACTAATGAAAAACTGTTTTTT. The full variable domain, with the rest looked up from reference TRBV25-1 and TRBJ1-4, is EADIYQTPRYLVIGTGKKITLECSQTMGHDKMYWYQQDPGMELHLIHYSYGVNSTEKGDLSSESTVSRIRTEHFPLTLESARPSHTSQYLCASSELGETNEKLFFGSGTQLSVL.

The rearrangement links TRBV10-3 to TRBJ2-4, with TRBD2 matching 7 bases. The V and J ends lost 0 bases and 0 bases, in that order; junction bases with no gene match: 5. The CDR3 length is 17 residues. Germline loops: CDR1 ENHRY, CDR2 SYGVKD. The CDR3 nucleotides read TGTGCCATCAGTGAGTCGGGGGGGTTACTAGCCAAAAACATTCAGTACTTC. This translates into CAISESGGLLAKNIQYF.

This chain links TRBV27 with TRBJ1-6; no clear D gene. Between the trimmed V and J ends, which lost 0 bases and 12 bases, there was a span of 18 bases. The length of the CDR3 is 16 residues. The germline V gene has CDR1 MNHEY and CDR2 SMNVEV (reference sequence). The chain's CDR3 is CASSLSRPNAGEPLHF. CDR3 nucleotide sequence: TGTGCCAGCAGTTTATCGAGGCCAAACGCGGGAGAACCCCTCCACTTT.

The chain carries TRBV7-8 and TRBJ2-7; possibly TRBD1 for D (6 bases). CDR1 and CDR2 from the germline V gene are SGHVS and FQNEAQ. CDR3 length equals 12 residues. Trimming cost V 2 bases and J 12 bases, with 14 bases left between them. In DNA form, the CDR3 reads TGTGCCAGCAGCTTACCGGGAACAGGGTGGTACTTC. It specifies CASSLPGTGWYF.

CDR3 bases: TGTGCCAGCAGCCCCGGGGGGGGGAACACTGAAGCTTTCTTT. It yields the protein CASSPGGGNTEAFF. The chain is built from TRBV12-3 or TRBV12-4 and TRBJ1-1; tentatively, D is TRBD1 (5 bases). Trimming removed 6 bases from V and 1 base from J, with 12 bases in between. The CDR3 is made up of 14 amino acids.

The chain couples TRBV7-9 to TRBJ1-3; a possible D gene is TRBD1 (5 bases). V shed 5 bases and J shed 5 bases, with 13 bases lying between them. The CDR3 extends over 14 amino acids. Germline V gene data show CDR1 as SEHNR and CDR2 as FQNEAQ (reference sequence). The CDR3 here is CASSPEGVRNTIYF. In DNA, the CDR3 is TGTGCCAGCAGCCCGGAAGGGGTCCGAAACACCATATATTTT.